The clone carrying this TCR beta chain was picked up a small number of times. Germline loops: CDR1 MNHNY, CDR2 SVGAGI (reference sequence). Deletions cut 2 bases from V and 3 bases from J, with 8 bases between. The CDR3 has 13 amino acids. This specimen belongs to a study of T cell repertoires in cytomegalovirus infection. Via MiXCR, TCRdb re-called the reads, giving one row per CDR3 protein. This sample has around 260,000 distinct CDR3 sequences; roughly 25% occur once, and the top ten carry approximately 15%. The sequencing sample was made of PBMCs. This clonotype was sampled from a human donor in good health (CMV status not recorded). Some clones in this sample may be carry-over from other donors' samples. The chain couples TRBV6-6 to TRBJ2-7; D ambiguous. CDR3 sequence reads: CASSYPYDYEQYF. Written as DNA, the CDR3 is TGTGCCAGCAGTTACCCCTATGACTACGAGCAGTACTTC.